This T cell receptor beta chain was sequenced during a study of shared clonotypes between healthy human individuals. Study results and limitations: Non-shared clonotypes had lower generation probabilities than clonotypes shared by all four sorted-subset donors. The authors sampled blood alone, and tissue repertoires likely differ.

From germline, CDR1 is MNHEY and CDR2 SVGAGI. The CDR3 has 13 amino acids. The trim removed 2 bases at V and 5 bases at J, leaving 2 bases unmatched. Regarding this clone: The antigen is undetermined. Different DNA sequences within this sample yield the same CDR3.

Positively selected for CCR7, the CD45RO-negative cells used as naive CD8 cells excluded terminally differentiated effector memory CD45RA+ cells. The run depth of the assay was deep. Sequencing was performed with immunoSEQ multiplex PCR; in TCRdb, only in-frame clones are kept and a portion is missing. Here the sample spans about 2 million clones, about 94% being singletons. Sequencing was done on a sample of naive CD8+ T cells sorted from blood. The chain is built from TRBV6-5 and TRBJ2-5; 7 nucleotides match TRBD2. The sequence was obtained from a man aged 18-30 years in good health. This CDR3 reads CASSYPGGETQYF. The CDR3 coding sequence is TGTGCCAGCAGTTACCCCGGGGGGGAGACCCAGTACTTC.